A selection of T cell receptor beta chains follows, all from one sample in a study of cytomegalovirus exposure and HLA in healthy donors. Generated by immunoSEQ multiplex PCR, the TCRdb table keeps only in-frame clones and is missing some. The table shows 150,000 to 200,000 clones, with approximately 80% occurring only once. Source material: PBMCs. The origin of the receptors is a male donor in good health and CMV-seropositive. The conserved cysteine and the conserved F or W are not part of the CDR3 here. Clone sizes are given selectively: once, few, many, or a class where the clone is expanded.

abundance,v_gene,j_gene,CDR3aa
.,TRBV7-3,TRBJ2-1,ASSSGLADYNEQF
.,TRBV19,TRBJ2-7,ASSIKKGAAYEQY
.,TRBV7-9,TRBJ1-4,ASSRTSGSNEKLF
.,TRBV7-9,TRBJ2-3,ASSKIAATDTQY
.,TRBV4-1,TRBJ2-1,ASSQSVIAGADEQF
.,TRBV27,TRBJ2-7,ASSLRSGFLTEQY
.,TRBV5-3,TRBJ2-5,ARSSRDPLMETQY
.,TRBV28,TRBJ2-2,ASSRDSANTGELF
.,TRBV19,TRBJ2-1,ASSRGRAASYNEQF
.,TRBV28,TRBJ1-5,ATTEGGFRNQPQH
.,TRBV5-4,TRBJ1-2,ASSSTHRGDYGYT
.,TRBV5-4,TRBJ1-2,ASSDRDWDYGYT
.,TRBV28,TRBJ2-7,ASSAGSYEQY
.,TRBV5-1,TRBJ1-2,ASSLFEMVRPGYGYT
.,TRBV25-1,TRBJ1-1,ASSESTGLGTEAF
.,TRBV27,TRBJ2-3,GRDDTDTQY
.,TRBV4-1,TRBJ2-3,ASSQEGDGITDTQY
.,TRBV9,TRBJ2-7,ASSQGALYTYEQY
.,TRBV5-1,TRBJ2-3,ASSLRGVGTDTQY
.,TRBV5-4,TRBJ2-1,ASSLGGTSGNYEQF
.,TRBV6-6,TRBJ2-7,ASVRGSNSYEQY
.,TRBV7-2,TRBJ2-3,ASSLGDRVFDTQY
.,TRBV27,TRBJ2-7,ASSDGLAGWYEQY
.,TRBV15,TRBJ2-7,ATSREYGTGASYEQY
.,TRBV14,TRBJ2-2,ASSPGGPTGELF
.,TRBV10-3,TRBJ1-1,AISESTRRNTEAF
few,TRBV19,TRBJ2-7,ASSIGAGGIYEQY
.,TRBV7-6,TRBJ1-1,ASSEQGANTEAF
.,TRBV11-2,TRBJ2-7,AGGLAGTYEQY
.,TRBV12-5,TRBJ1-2,ASGLALLTAGPSKGYT